Listed below are T cell receptor beta chains from one sample, sequenced in a study of human T cells and chemical hapten exposure. TCRdb ran MiXCR on the RACE reads and lists one entry per CDR3 protein. The sample has 65,000 to 90,000 distinct CDR3 sequences; 12% to 15% are singletons. The specimen comprised whole blood, sampled in connection with sensitization to the hapten diphenylcyclopropenone (DPC). Receptors originate from a woman between 45 and 60 years old with alopecia areata. Some clones in this sample may be carry-over from other donors' samples. CDR3s include the opening cysteine and the closing phenylalanine or tryptophan. Fields, in order: D gene, V gene, clone size, J gene, CDR3 DNA, CDR3 protein. The D gene is left open where the match is weak. Only part of the rows carry a size: once, few, many, or a class if the clone is expanded.

-	TRBV20-1	medium-sized	TRBJ1-4	TGCAGTGCTAGAGATGGAGTTCGGAGTGAAAAACTGTTTTTT	CSARDGVRSEKLFF
TRBD1	TRBV10-2	many	TRBJ2-2	TGCGCCAACCCCGGGACAGGGTGCGGGGAGCTGTTTTTT	CANPGTGCGELFF
-	TRBV11-1	-	TRBJ2-2	TGTGCCAGCAGGTACTCCGCCAGGACGACGTATTCCACCGGGGAGCTGTTTTTT	CASRYSARTTYSTGELFF
-	TRBV9	-	TRBJ1-4	TGTGCCAGCAGCGTAGCCGGGACAAGAAGCGAAAAACTGTTTTTT	CASSVAGTRSEKLFF
-	TRBV25-1	few	TRBJ2-7	TGTGCCAGCAGTCTTGGGGCCTACGAGCAGTACTTC	CASSLGAYEQYF
TRBD2	TRBV5-4	-	TRBJ2-4	TGTGCCAGCAGCTATAGCGGGACTGCTGCCAAAAACATTCAGTACTTC	CASSYSGTAAKNIQYF
-	TRBV6-2/TRBV6-3	few	TRBJ1-5	TGTGCCAGCAGTTGGGGCCTTAGCAATCAGCCCCAGCATTTT	CASSWGLSNQPQHF
-	TRBV29-1	-	TRBJ2-7	TGCAGCGCCCGGTTTTCCGACGGGCCACAGTACGAGCAGTACTTC	CSARFSDGPQYEQYF
-	TRBV2	few	TRBJ1-6	TGTGCCAGCAACTTAGGGGATTATAATTCACCCCTCCACTTT	CASNLGDYNSPLHF
TRBD2	TRBV4-3	few	TRBJ2-2	TGCGCCAGCAGCCAAATGGCCCGGGGGGTGTCCGGGGAGCTGTTTTTT	CASSQMARGVSGELFF
-	TRBV20-1	few	TRBJ2-1	TGCAGTGCTAGTAGGCCAGGGGATAATAGCAATGAGCAGTTCTTC	CSASRPGDNSNEQFF
-	TRBV12-3/TRBV12-4	-	TRBJ1-2	TGTGCCAGCAGCCCCACACCCAGCATCTATGGCTACACCTTC	CASSPTPSIYGYTF
TRBD1	TRBV20-1	many	TRBJ1-2	TGCAGTGCGCCAGAGGGGGCGAGCCGAGGCTACACCTTC	CSAPEGASRGYTF
TRBD2	TRBV7-2	few	TRBJ2-3	TGTGCCAGCAGCTTAGTAGCGGGAGCACAGTATTTT	CASSLVAGAQYF
-	TRBV18	few	TRBJ2-3	TGTGCCAGCTCACCAGTTCTAGAGGGCACAGATACGCAGTATTTT	CASSPVLEGTDTQYF
TRBD1	TRBV7-2	few	TRBJ1-5	TGTGCCAGCAGCTTAAGGGACAGGGGATTTGGTCAGCCCCAGCATTTT	CASSLRDRGFGQPQHF
TRBD2	TRBV7-2	-	TRBJ2-1	TGTGCCAGCAGACGCGGGACTAGCCCTGACAATGAGCAGTTCTTC	CASRRGTSPDNEQFF
TRBD1	TRBV12-3/TRBV12-4	-	TRBJ1-2	TGTGCCAGCAGAAAAGGACAGGGGGTTAATGGCTACACCTTC	CASRKGQGVNGYTF
-	TRBV6-6	few	TRBJ2-1	TGTGCCAGCAGTTACCCGGGCAGTGGGAGAGATGACGATGAGCAGTTCTTC	CASSYPGSGRDDDEQFF
-	TRBV12-3/TRBV12-4	few	TRBJ1-1	TGTGCCAGCAGTTTTACAGGGATAGACACTGAAGCTTTCTTT	CASSFTGIDTEAFF
-	TRBV9	many	TRBJ1-5	TGTGCCAGCGGCGCGGGTCCGATGAGCAATCAGCCCCAGCATTTT	CASGAGPMSNQPQHF
-	TRBV11-2	few	TRBJ2-2	TGTGCCAGCAGCGATTACATGAACACCGGGGAGCTGTTTTTT	CASSDYMNTGELFF
TRBD1	TRBV29-1	few	TRBJ2-7	TGCAGCGTCCGGGACAGTGCGTCCTACGAGCAGTACTTC	CSVRDSASYEQYF
-	TRBV7-6	few	TRBJ2-7	TGTGCCAGCAGCTTCCGGGATAACGAGCAGTACTTC	CASSFRDNEQYF
TRBD1	TRBV29-1	-	TRBJ2-5	TGCAGCGTAGGACAGGGCCAAGAGACCCAGTACTTC	CSVGQGQETQYF
-	TRBV7-6	-	TRBJ2-2	TGTGCCAGCAGCTTACAGTTGTCGGGGACCACCGGGGAGCTGTTTTTT	CASSLQLSGTTGELFF
TRBD2	TRBV29-1	few	TRBJ2-5	TGCAGCGTGTACCTAGCGGGAGATGAGACCCAGTACTTC	CSVYLAGDETQYF
TRBD1	TRBV29-1	few	TRBJ2-1	TGCAGCGTTGAGGAAGACAGGGGAGGCAGTGAGCAGTTCTTC	CSVEEDRGGSEQFF
-	TRBV28	-	TRBJ2-7	TGTGCCAGCAGTTCCTATACAGGGATCTCCTACGAGCAGTACTTC	CASSSYTGISYEQYF
-	TRBV20-1	few	TRBJ1-5	TGCAGTGCTAGAGGGCGGGGACACGATCAGCCCCAGCATTTT	CSARGRGHDQPQHF
TRBD1	TRBV3-1	few	TRBJ1-2	TGTGCCAGCAGCCAACGTGACAGGGGCGCTGGCTACACCTTC	CASSQRDRGAGYTF
TRBD2	TRBV28	-	TRBJ2-1	TGTGCCAGCAGTTTAGCGGGAGGCCCCCGGCAGCAGTTCTTC	CASSLAGGPRQQFF
TRBD2	TRBV19	many	TRBJ2-7	TGTGCCAGTAGTACCCGGGGACTAGCGGGAGTAAGGTTCGACGAGCAGTACTTC	CASSTRGLAGVRFDEQYF
TRBD2	TRBV5-1	-	TRBJ2-3	TGCGCCAGCAGCTTGGCCTTGAGCGGGAGTTTAACAGATACGCAGTATTTT	CASSLALSGSLTDTQYF
-	TRBV11-2	few	TRBJ2-7	TGTGCCAGCAGCCCAGATAGGGACGAGCAGTACTTC	CASSPDRDEQYF
TRBD1	TRBV7-9	few	TRBJ2-7	TGTGCCAGCAGCCACCGGGACAGGGCGCCCTACGAGCAGTACTTC	CASSHRDRAPYEQYF
-	TRBV7-2	few	TRBJ2-7	TGTGCCAGCAGCCTCAGTCTCCGGTCCTACGAGCAGTACTTC	CASSLSLRSYEQYF
-	TRBV11-2	-	TRBJ1-1	TGTGCCAGCAGCTTAGAGGGCGGCGGGAACACTGAAGCTTTCTTT	CASSLEGGGNTEAFF
-	TRBV20-1	few	TRBJ2-7	TGCAGTGCTATTGAGGGGACCTACGAGCAGTACTTC	CSAIEGTYEQYF
-	TRBV18	-	TRBJ1-1	TGTGCCAGCTCACCACCGGGGCTAGGGGGGACGGCCACTGAAGCTTTCTTT	CASSPPGLGGTATEAFF
TRBD2	TRBV28	many	TRBJ2-1	TGTGCCAGCAGATTCTTGACTAGCGGGCGCATTCCATACAATGAGCAGTTCTTC	CASRFLTSGRIPYNEQFF
TRBD2	TRBV27	-	TRBJ2-1	TGTGCCAGCAGCCGTCCTCTAGCGGGAGTAAATGAGCAGTTCTTC	CASSRPLAGVNEQFF
-	TRBV6-6	-	TRBJ2-7	TGTGCCACCAGGGGAGGGGGTACCTACGAGCAGTACTTC	CATRGGGTYEQYF
-	TRBV5-3	-	TRBJ1-1	TGTGCCAGAAATGGAAAAGTGAACACTGAAGCTTTCTTT	CARNGKVNTEAFF
-	TRBV9	few	TRBJ2-7	TGTGCCAGCAGCCAAAGCCCCGGAGGGGGGGAGCAGTACTTC	CASSQSPGGGEQYF
-	TRBV5-1	-	TRBJ1-1	TGCGCCAGCAGCTTGGCAGGCCCGAACACTGAAGCTTTCTTT	CASSLAGPNTEAFF
TRBD2	TRBV3-1	few	TRBJ2-1	TGTGCCAGCACCCCCGGGACTAGCGGGATTAATGAGCAGTTCTTC	CASTPGTSGINEQFF
-	TRBV9	-	TRBJ2-3	TGTGCCAGCAGCGTCAGTCCCCCTGGCCCCACAGATACGCAGTATTTT	CASSVSPPGPTDTQYF
TRBD2	TRBV7-6	few	TRBJ2-3	TGTGCCAGCAGTCGACTAGCGGGAGTAACAGATACGCAGTATTTT	CASSRLAGVTDTQYF
TRBD1	TRBV7-2	-	TRBJ1-2	TGTGCCAGCAGCTTAGCGGGACAGAGGAATGGCTACACCTTC	CASSLAGQRNGYTF
-	TRBV21-1	-	TRBJ1-1	TGTGCCAGCAGCTCCGGGGCGGGGAAAACTGAAGCTTTCTTT	CASSSGAGKTEAFF
-	TRBV6-5	-	TRBJ2-1	TGTGCCAGCAGTCAACTAGGGGTGGATGAGCAGTTCTTC	CASSQLGVDEQFF
-	TRBV7-2	-	TRBJ2-1	TGTGCCAGCAGCTTAGCGATAGGGGGATACAATGAGCAGTTCTTC	CASSLAIGGYNEQFF
-	TRBV11-2	few	TRBJ1-1	TGTGCCAGCAGCTTCAATCGGGTGGGCACTGAAGCTTTCTTT	CASSFNRVGTEAFF
TRBD2	TRBV7-2	few	TRBJ2-1	TGTGCCAGCAGCTTAGATAGGAGCGGGAGTAGTTTTGAGCAGTTCTTC	CASSLDRSGSSFEQFF
-	TRBV30	-	TRBJ1-2	TGTGCCTGGAGTCCACAGAACTATGGCTACACCTTC	CAWSPQNYGYTF